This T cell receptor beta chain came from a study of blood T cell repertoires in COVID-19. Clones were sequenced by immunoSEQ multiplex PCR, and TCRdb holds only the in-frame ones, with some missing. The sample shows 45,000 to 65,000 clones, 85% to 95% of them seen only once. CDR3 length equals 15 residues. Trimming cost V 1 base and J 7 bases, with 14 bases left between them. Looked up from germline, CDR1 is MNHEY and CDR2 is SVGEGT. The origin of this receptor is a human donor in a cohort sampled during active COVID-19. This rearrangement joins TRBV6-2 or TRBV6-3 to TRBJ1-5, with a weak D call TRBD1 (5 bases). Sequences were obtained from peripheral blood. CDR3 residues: CASSYWEGTRQPQHF. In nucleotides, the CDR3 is TGTGCCAGCAGTTACTGGGAGGGGACGAGGCAGCCCCAGCATTTT.